This record looks at one T cell receptor (beta chain) sequence and its context. The antigen is unknown. The data were taken from a study of blood T cells in healthy people across ages. The second PCR ran about 6 to 11 cycles with a sample-barcoded 5' primer and J-beta primers. Every individual sample yielded 2.5 million or more paired-end reads (each containing CDR3). TCRdb fed the 5' RACE reads into MiXCR, producing one record per CDR3 protein. This table holds about 970,000 distinct CDR3 sequences, roughly 50% found once. Isolated per sample were at least 7 million PBMCs. The germline V gene encodes CDR1 SGHTA and CDR2 FQGTGA. V shed 4 bases, J shed 5 bases, and the junction held 5 bases outside the gene matches. The CDR3 contains 14 residues. Study-wide findings and caveats: Observed TCR beta diversity showed a strong correlation with the percentage of naive T cells as measured by flow cytometry. Estimates of diversity drawn from one million T cells were considered underestimates.

Specimen: blood. The genes are TRBV7-3 and TRBJ2-5; 9 nucleotides agree with TRBD1. The TCR comes from a woman aged 55-70 years in good health. CDR3 nucleotide sequence: TGTGCCAGCAGCTCGACAGGGGGTTGGGAGACCCAGTACTTC. Residues: CASSSTGGWETQYF.